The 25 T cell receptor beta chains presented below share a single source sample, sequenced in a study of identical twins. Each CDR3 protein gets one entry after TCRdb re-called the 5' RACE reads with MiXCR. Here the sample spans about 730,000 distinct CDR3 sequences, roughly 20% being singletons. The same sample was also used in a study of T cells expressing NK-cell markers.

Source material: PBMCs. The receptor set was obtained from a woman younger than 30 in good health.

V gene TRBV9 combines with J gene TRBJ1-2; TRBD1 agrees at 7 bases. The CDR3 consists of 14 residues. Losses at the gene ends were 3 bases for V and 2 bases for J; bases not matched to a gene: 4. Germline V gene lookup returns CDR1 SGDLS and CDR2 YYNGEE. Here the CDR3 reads CASSAGQVNYGYTF. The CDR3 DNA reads TGTGCCAGCAGCGCCGGACAGGTAAACTATGGCTACACCTTC.

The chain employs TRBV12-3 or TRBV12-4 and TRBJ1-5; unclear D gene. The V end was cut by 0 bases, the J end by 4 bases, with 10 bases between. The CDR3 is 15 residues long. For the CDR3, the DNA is TGTGCCAGCAGTTTAGCGGTTTTAGGGAATCAGCCCCAGCATTTT. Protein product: CASSLAVLGNQPQHF.

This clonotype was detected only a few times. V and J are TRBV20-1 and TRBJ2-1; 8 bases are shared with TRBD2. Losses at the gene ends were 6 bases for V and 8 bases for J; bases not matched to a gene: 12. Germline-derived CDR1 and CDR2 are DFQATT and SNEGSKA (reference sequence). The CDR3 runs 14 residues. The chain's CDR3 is CSATPGGPRDEQFF. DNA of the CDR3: TGCAGTGCCACTCCGGGAGGGCCTAGGGATGAGCAGTTCTTC.

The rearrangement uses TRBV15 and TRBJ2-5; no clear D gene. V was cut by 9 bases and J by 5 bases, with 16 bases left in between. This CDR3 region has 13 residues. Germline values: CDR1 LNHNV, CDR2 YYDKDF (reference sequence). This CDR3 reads CATRALRQETQYF. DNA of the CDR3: TGTGCCACTAGAGCCCTGCGGCAGGAGACCCAGTACTTC.

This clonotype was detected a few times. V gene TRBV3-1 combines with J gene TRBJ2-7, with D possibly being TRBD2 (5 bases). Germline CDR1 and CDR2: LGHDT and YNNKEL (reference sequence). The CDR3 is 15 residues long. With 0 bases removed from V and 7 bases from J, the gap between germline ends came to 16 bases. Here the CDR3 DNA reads TGTGCCAGCAGCCAAGATTTCGGCCTGACGGGAGAGCAGTACTTC. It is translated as CASSQDFGLTGEQYF.

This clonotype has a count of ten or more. CDR3 sequence (DNA): TGCAGTGCTAACCTGGGGACAGGGGCCAATTCACCCCTCCACTTT. Translated: CSANLGTGANSPLHF. The chain employs TRBV20-1 and TRBJ1-6; 10 positions match TRBD1. The CDR3 sequence is 15 residues long. The germline CDR1 and CDR2 sequences are DFQATT and SNEGSKA (reference sequence). J lost 7 bases, V lost 4 bases, and 7 bases had no gene match.

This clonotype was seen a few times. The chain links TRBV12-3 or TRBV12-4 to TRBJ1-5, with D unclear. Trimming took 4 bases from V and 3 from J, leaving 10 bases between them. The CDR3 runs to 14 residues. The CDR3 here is CASSSIRLNQPQHF. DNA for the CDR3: TGTGCCAGCAGTTCGATCCGACTCAATCAGCCCCAGCATTTT.

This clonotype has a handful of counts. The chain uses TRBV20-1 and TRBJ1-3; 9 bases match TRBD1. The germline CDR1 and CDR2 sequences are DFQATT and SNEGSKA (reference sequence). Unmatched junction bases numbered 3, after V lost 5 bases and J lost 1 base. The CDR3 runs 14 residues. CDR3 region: CSAPGQGSGNTIYF. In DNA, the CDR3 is TGCAGTGCTCCCGGACAGGGGTCTGGAAACACCATATATTTT.

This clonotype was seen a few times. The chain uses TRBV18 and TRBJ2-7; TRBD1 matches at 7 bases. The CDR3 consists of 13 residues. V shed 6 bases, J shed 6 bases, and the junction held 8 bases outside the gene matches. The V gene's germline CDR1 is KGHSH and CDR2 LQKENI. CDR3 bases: TGTGCCAGCTCGCAGACAGGGCTGGGCGAGCAGTACTTC. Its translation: CASSQTGLGEQYF.

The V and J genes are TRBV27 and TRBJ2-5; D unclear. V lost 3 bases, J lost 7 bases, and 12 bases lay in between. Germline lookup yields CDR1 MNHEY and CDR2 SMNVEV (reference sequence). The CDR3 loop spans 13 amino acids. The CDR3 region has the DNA TGTGCCAGCAGTTTGGACGGCAAGATGACCCAGTACTTC. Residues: CASSLDGKMTQYF.

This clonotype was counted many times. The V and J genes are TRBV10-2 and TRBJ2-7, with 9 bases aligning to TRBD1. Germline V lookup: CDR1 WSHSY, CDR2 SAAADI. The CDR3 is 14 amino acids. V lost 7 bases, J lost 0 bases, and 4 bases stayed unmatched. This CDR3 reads CASTGTGSSYEQYF. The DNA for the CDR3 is TGCGCCAGCACCGGGACAGGGAGCTCCTACGAGCAGTACTTC.

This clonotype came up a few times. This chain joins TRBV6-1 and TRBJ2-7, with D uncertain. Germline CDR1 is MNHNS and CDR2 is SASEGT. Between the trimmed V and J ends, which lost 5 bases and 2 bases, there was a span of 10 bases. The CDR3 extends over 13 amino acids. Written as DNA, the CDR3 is TGTGCCAGCAGTAAATTGTGGGCCTACGAGCAGTACTTC. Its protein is CASSKLWAYEQYF.

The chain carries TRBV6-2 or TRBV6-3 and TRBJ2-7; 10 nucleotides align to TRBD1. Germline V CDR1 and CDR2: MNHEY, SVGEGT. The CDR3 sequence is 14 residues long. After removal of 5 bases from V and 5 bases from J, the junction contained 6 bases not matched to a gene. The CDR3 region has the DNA TGTGCCAGCAGTCCCCGGGACAGGGGCCACGAGCAGTACTTC. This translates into CASSPRDRGHEQYF.

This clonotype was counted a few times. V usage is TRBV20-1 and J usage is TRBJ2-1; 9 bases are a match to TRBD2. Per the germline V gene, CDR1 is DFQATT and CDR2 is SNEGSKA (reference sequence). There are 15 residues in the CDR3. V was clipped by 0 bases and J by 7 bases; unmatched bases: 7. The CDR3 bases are TGCAGTGCTAGAGATAGGCTAGCGGGGCAAAATGAGCAGTTCTTC. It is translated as CSARDRLAGQNEQFF.

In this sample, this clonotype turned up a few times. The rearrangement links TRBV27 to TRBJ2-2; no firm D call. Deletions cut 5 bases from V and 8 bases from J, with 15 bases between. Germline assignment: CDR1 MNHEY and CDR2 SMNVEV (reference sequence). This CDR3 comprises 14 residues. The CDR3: CASSHTPRSGELFF. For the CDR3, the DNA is TGTGCCAGCAGTCACACCCCTCGGTCAGGGGAGCTGTTTTTT.

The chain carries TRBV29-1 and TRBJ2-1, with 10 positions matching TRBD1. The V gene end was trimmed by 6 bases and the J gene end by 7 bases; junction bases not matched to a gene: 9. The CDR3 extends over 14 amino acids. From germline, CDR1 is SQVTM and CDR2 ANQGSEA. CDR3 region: CSVRGTGATNEQFF. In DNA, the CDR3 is TGCAGCGTCCGAGGGACAGGGGCTACGAATGAGCAGTTCTTC.

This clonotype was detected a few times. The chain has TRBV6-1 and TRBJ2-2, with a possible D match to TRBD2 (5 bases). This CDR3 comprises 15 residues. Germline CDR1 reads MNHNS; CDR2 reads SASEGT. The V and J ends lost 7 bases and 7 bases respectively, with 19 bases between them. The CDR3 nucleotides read TGTGCCAGCACGGCTAGCTGGTTGGCGGGCGGGGAGCTGTTTTTT. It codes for CASTASWLAGGELFF.

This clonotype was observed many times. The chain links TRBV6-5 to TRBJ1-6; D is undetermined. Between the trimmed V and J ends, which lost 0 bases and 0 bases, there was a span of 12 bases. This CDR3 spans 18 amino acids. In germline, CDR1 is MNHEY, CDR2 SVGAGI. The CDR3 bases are TGTGCCAGCAGTTACTCCTCATACAGAAGCTCCTATAATTCACCCCTCCACTTT. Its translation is CASSYSSYRSSYNSPLHF.

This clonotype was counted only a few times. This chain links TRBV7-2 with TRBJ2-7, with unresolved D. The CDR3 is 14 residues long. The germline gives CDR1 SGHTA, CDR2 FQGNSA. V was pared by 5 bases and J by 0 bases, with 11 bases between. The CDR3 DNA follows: TGTGCCAGCAGCGCCCTACAGAGCTCCTACGAGCAGTACTTC. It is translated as CASSALQSSYEQYF.

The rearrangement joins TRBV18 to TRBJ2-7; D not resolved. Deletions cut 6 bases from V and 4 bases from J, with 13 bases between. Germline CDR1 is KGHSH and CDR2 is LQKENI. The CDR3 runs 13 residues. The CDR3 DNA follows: TGTGCCAGCTCCCCGCCAGTGGGGTACGAGCAGTACTTC. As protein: CASSPPVGYEQYF.

CDR3 in amino acids: CASSFDFGYQETQYF. The DNA for the CDR3 is TGCGCCAGCAGCTTTGACTTCGGGTACCAAGAGACCCAGTACTTC. V and J are TRBV5-1 and TRBJ2-5; D uncertain. CDR3 length: 15 residues. Germline CDR1 is SGHRS and CDR2 is YFSETQ. The V and J ends lost 2 bases and 0 bases respectively, with 11 bases between them.

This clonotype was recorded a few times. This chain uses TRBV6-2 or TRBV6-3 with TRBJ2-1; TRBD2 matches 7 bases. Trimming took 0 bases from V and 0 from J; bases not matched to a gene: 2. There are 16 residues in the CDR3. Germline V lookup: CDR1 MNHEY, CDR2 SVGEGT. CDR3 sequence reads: CASSYSGRSSYNEQFF. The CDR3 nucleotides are TGTGCCAGCAGTTACTCCGGGAGGAGCTCCTACAATGAGCAGTTCTTC.

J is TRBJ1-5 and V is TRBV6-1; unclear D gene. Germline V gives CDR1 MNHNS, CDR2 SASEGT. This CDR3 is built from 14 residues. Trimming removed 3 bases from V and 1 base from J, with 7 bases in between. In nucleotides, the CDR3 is TGTGCCAGCAGTGACTGGGCCAGCAATCAGCCCCAGCATTTT. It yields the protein CASSDWASNQPQHF.

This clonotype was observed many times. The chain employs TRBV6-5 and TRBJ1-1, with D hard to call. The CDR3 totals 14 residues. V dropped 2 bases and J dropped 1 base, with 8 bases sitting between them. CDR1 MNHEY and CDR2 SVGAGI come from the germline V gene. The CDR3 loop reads CASSYQNTNTEAFF. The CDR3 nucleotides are TGTGCCAGCAGTTACCAAAACACGAACACTGAAGCTTTCTTT.

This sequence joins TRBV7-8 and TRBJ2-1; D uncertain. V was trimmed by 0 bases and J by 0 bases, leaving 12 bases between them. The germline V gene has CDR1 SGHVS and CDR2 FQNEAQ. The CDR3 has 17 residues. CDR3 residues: CASSLAGPASSYNEQFF. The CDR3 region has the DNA TGTGCCAGCAGCTTAGCTGGGCCCGCCAGCTCCTACAATGAGCAGTTCTTC.